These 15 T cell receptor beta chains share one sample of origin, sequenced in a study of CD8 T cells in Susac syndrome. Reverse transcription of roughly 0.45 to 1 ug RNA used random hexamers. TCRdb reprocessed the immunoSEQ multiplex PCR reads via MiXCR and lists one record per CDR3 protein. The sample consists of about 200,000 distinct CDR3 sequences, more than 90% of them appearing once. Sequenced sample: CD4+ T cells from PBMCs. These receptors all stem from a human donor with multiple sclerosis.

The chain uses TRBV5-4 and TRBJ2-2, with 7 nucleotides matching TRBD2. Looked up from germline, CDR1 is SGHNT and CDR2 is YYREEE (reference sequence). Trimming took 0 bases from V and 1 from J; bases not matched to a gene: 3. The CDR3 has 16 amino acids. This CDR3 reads CASSLGAGMNTGELFF. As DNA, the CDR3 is TGTGCCAGCAGCTTGGGAGCGGGAATGAACACCGGGGAGCTGTTTTTT.

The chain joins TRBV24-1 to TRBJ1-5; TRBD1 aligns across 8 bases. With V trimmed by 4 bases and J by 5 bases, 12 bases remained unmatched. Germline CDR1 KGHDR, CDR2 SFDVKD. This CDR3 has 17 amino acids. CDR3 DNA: TGTGCCACCAGTGACCGAATGACAGGGGACATGGATCAGCCCCAGCATTTT. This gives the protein CATSDRMTGDMDQPQHF.

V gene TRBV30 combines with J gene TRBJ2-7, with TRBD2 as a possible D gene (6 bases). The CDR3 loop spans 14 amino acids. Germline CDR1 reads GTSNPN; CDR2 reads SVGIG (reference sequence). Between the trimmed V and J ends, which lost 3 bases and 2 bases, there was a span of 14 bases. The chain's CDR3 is CAWSGHPGAYEQYF. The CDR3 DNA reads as TGTGCCTGGAGCGGGCACCCGGGGGCCTACGAGCAGTACTTC.

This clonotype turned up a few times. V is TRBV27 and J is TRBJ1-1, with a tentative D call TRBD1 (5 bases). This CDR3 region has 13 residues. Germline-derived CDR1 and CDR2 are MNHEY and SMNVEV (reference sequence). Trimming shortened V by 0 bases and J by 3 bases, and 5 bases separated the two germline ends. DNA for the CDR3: TGTGCCAGCAGTTTATCAGGGGACACTGAAGCTTTCTTT. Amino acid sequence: CASSLSGDTEAFF.

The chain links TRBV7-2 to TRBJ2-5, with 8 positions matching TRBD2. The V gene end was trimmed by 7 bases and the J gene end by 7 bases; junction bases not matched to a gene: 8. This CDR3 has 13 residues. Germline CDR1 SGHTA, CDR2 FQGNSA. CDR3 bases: TGTGCCAGCAACCCGGCGGGGGGCGGGACCCAGTACTTC. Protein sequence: CASNPAGGGTQYF.

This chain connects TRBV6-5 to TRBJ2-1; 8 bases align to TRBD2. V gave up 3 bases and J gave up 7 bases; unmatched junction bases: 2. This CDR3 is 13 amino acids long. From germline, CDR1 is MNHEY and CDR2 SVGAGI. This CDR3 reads CASSYREGNEQFF. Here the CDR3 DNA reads TGTGCCAGCAGTTATCGGGAGGGTAATGAGCAGTTCTTC.

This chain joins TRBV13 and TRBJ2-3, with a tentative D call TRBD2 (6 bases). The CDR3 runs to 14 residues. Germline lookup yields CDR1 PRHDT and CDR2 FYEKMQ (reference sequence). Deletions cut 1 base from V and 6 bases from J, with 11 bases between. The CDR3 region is CASSLDPLADTQYF. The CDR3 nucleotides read TGTGCCAGCAGCTTAGATCCCCTAGCGGATACGCAGTATTTT.

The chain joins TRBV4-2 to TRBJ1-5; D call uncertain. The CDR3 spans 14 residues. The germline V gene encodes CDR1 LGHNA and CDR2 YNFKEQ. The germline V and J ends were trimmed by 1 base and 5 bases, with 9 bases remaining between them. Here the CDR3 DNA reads TGTGCCAGCAGCCAAGGGACGGATGATCAGCCCCAGCATTTT. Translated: CASSQGTDDQPQHF.

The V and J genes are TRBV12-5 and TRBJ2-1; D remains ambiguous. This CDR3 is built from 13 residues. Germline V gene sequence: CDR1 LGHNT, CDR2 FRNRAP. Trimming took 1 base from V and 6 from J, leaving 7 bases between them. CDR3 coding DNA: TGTGCTAGTGGTTTGGGGGGTGGCAATGAGCAGTTCTTC. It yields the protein CASGLGGGNEQFF.

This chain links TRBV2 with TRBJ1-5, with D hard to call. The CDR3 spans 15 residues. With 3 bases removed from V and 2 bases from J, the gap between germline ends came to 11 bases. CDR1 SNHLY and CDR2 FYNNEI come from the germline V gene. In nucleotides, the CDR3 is TGTGCCAGCAGTGATTCGAGGATTGGCAATCAGCCCCAGCATTTT. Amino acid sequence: CASSDSRIGNQPQHF.

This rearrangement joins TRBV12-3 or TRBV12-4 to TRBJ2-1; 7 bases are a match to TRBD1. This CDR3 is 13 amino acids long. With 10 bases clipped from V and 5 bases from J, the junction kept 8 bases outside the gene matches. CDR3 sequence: CAIANRGHNEQFF. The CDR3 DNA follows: TGTGCCATAGCCAACAGGGGCCACAATGAGCAGTTCTTC.

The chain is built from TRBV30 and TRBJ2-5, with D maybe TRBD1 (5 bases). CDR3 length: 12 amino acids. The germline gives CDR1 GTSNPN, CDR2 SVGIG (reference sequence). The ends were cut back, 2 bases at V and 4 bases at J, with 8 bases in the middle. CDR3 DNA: TGTGCCTGGAGTCAGCAGGGAGAGACCCAGTACTTC. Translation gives CAWSQQGETQYF.

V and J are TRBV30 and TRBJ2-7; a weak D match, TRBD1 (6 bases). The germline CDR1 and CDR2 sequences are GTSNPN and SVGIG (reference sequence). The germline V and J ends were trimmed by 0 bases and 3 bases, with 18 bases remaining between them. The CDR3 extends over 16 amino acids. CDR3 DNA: TGTGCCTGGAGTGTACCAAGTGGACAGTTCCGCTACGAGCAGTACTTC. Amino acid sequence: CAWSVPSGQFRYEQYF. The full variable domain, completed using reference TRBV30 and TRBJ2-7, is SQTIHQWPATLVQPVGSPLSLECTVEGTSNPNLYWYRQAAGRGLQLLFYSVGIGQISSEVPQNLSASRPQDRQFILSSKKLLLSDSGFYLCAWSVPSGQFRYEQYFGPGTRLTVT.

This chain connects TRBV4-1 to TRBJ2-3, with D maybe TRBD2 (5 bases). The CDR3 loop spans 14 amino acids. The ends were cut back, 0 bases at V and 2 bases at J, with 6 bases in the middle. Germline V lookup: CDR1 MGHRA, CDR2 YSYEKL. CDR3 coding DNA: TGCGCCAGCAGCCAAGATCGGGACACAGATACGCAGTATTTT. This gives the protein CASSQDRDTDTQYF.

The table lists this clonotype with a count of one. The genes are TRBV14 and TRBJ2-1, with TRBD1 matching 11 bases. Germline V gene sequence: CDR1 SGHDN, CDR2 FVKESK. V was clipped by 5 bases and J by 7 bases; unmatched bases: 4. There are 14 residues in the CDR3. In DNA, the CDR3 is TGTGCCAGCAGCTCTCGGGACAGGGGGAATGAGCAGTTCTTC. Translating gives CASSSRDRGNEQFF.